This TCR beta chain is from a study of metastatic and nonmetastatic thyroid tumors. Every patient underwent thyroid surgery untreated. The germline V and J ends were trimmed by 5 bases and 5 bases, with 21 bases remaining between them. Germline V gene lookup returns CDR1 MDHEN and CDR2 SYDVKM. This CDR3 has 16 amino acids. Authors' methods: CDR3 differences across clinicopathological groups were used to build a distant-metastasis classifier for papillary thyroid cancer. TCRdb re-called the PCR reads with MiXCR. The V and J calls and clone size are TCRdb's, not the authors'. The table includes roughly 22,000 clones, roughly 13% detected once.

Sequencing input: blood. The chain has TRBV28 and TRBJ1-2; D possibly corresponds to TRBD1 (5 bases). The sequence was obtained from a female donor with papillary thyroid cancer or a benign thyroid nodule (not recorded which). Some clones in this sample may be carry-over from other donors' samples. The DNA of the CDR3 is TGTGCCAGCAGTCTAGGTTTCGGCAGGGAGAGATATGGCTACACCTTC. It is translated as CASSLGFGRERYGYTF.